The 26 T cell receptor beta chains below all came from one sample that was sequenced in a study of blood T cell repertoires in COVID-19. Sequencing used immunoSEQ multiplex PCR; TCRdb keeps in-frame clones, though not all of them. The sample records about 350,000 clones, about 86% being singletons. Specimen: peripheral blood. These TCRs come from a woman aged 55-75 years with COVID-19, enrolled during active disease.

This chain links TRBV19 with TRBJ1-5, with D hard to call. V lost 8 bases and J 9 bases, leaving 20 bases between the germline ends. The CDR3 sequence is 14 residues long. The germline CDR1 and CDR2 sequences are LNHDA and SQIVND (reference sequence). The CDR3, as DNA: TGTGCCAGTCTTGCGACTGACGGTCGGCGGCCCCAGCATTTT. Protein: CASLATDGRRPQHF.

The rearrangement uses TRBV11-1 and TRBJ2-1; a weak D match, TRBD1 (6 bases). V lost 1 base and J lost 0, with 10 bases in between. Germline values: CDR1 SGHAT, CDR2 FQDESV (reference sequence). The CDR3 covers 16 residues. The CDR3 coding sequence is TGTGCCAGCAGCTTAGATCGGACAGTCTCCTACAATGAGCAGTTCTTC. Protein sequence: CASSLDRTVSYNEQFF.

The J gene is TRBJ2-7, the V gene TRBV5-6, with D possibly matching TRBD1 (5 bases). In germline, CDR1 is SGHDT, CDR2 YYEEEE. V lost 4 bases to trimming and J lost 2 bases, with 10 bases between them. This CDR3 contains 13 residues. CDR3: CASSAGHPYEQYF. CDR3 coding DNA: TGTGCCAGCAGCGCCGGACACCCCTACGAGCAGTACTTC.

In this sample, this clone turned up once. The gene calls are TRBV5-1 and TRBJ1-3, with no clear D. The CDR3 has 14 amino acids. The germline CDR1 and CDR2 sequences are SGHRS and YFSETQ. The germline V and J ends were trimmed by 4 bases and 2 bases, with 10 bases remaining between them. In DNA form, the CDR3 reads TGCGCCAGCAGCGAAATCTCAGCTGGAAACACCATATATTTT. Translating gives CASSEISAGNTIYF.

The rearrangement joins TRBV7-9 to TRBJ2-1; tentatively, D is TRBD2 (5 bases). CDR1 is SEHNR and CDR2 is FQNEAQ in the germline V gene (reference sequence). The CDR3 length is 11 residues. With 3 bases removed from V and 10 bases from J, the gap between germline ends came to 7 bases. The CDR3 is CASSLGGEQFF. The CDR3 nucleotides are TGTGCCAGCAGCTTGGGCGGGGAGCAGTTCTTC.

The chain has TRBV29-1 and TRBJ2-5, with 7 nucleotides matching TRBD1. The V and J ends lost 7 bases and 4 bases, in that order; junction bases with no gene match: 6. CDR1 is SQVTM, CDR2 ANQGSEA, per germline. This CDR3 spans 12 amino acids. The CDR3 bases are TGCAGCGGAAAGACAGGGCCAGAGACCCAGTACTTC. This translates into CSGKTGPETQYF.

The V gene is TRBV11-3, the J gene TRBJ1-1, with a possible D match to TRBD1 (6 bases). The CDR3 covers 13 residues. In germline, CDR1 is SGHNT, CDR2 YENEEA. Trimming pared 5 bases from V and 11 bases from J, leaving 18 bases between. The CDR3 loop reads CASSIGWTAGAFF. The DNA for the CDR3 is TGTGCCAGCAGCATAGGGTGGACAGCGGGGGCTTTCTTT. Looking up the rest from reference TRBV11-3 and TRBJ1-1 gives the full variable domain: EAGVVQSPRYKIIEKKQPVAFWCNPISGHNTLYWYLQNLGQGPELLIRYENEEAVDDSQLPKDRFSAERLKGVDSTLKIQPAELGDSAVYLCASSIGWTAGAFFGQGTRLTVV.

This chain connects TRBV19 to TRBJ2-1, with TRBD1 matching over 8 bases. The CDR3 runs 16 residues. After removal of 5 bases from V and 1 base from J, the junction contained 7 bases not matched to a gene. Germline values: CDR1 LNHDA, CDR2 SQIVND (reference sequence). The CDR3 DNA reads TGTGCCAGTAGTCCGCAGGGGGCCCTTTCCTACAATGAGCAGTTCTTC. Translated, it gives CASSPQGALSYNEQFF.

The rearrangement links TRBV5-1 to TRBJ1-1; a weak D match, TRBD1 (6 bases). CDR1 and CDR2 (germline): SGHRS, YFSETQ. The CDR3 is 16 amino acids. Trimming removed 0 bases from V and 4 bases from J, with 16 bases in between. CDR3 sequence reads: CASSLASGGGATEAFF. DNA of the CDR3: TGCGCCAGCAGCTTGGCCTCGGGTGGGGGGGCCACTGAAGCTTTCTTT.

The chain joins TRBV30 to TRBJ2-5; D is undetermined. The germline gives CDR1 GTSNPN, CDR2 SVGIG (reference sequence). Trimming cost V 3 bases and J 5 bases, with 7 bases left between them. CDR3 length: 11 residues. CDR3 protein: CAWSARETQYF. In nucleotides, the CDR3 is TGTGCCTGGAGCGCTAGGGAGACCCAGTACTTC.

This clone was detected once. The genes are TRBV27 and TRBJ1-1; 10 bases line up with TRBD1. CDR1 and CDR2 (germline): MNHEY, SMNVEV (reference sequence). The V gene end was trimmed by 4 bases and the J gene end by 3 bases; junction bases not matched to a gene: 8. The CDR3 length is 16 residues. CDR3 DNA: TGTGCCAGCAGTTCCTCAGCCGGGACAGGGGACACTGAAGCTTTCTTT. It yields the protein CASSSSAGTGDTEAFF.

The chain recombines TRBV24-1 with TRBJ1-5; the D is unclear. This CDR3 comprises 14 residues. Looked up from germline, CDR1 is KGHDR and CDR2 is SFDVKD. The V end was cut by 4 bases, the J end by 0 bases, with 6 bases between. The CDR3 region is CATSDPNSNQPQHF. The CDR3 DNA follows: TGTGCCACCAGTGACCCAAATAGCAATCAGCCCCAGCATTTT.

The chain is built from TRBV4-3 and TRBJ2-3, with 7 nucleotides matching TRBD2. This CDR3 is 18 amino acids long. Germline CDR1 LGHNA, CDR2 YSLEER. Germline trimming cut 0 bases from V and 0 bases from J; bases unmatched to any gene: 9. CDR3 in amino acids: CASSQDSVSRGSTDTQYF. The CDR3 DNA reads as TGCGCCAGCAGCCAAGATTCGGTTTCGCGGGGGAGCACAGATACGCAGTATTTT.

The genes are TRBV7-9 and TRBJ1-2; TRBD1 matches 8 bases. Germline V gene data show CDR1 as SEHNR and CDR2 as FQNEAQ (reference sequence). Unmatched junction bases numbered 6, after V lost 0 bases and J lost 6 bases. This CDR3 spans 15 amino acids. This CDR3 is CASSLASGQGNGYTF. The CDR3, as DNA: TGTGCCAGCAGCTTAGCTTCCGGACAGGGAAATGGCTACACCTTC.

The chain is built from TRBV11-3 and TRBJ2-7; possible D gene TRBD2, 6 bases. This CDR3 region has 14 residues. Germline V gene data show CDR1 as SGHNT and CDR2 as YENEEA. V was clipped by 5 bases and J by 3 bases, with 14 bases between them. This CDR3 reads CASSPGLSFYEQYF. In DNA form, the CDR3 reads TGTGCCAGCAGCCCCGGACTAAGTTTCTACGAGCAGTACTTC.

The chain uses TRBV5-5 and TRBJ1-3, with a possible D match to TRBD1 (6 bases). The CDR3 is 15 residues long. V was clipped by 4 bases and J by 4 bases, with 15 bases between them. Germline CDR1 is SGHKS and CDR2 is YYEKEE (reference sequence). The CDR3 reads CASSRTTGLGNTIYF. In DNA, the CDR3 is TGTGCCAGCAGCCGCACCACAGGGCTCGGAAACACCATATATTTT.

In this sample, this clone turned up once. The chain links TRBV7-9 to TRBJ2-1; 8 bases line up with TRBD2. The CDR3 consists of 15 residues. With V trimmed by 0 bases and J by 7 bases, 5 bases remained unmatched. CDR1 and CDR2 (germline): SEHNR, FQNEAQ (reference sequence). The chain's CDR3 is CASSLAHGGENEQFF. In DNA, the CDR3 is TGTGCCAGCAGCTTAGCGCACGGGGGGGAGAATGAGCAGTTCTTC.

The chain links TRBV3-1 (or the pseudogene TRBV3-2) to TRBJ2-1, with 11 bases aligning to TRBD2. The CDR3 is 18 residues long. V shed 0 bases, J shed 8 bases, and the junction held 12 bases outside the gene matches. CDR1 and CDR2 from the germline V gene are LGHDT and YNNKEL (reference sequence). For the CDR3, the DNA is TGTGCCAGCAGCCAAGAAGTGAGTACTAGCGGGGGAAGGTATGAGCAGTTCTTC. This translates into CASSQEVSTSGGRYEQFF.

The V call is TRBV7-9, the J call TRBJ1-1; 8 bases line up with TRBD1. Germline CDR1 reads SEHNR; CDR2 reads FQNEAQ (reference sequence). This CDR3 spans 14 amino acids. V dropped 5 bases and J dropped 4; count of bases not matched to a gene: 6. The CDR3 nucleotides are TGTGCCAGCAGCGGAACAGGGGGTCGCACTGAAGCTTTCTTT. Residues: CASSGTGGRTEAFF.

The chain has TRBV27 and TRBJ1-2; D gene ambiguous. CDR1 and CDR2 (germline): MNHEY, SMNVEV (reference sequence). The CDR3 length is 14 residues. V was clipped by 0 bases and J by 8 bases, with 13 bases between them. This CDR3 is CASSLSLTLGGYTF. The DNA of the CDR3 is TGTGCCAGCAGTTTATCACTGACACTTGGAGGCTACACCTTC.

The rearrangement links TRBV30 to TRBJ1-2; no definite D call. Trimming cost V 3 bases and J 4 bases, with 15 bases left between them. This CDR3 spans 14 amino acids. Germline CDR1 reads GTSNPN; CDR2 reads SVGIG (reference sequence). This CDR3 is CAWRKQPPSYGYTF. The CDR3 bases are TGTGCCTGGAGAAAACAGCCCCCCTCCTATGGCTACACCTTC.

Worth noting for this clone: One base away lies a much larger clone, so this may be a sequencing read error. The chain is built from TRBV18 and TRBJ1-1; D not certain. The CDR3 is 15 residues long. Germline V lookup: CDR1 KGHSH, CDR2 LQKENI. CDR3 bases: TGTGCCAGCCCACCACGCCGCGAGGGCGACACTGAAGCTTTCTTT. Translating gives CASPPRREGDTEAFF.

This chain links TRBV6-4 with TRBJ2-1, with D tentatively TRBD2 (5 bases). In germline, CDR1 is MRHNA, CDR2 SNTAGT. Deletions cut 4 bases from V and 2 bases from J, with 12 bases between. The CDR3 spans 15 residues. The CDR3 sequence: CASSADSGAYNEQFF. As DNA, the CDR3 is TGTGCCAGCAGTGCAGACTCCGGGGCCTACAATGAGCAGTTCTTC.

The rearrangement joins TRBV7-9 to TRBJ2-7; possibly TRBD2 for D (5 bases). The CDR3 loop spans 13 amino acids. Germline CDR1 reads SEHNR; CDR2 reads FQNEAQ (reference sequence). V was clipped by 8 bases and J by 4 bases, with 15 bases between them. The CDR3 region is CASAAGSPYEQYF. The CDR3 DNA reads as TGTGCCAGCGCGGCGGGCAGTCCGTACGAGCAGTACTTC.

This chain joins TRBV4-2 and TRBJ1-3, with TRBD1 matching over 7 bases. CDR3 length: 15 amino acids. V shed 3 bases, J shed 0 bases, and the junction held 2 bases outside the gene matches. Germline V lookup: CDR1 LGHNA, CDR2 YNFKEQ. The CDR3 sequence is CASSQGQYSGNTIYF. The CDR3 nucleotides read TGTGCCAGCAGCCAGGGACAGTACTCTGGAAACACCATATATTTT.

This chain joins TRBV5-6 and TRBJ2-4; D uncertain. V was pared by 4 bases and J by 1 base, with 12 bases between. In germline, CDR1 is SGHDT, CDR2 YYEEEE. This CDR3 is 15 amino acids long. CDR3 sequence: CASSLTTVAKNIQYF. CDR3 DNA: TGTGCCAGCAGCCTGACCACAGTGGCCAAAAACATTCAGTACTTC.